This T cell receptor beta chain derives from a study of OX40 agonist ivuxolimab in advanced cancers. Across the whole study: The dose-escalation cohort had hepatocellular carcinoma, melanoma, renal cell or head and neck cancer. Having had anti-PD-1, anti-PD-L1 or anti-CTLA-4 therapy before was allowed, and roughly 40% had some.

The germline V gene has CDR1 MNHEY and CDR2 SVGAGI. With V trimmed by 1 base and J by 5 bases, 7 bases remained unmatched. The CDR3 covers 16 residues. Clones were sequenced by immunoSEQ multiplex PCR, and TCRdb holds only the in-frame ones, with some missing. The sample consists of 40,000 to 55,000 clones, around 92% of them appearing once. The material sequenced was CD4+ or CD8+ T cells sorted from blood, taken in a trial of the OX40 agonist ivuxolimab. The V and J genes are TRBV6-5 and TRBJ2-3, with TRBD2 matching over 9 bases. The clonotype comes from an adult with an advanced solid tumor such as melanoma, head and neck, liver or kidney cancer. In DNA form, the CDR3 reads TGTGCCAGCAGTTACTTCGCGGGGGGGACCAAAGATACGCAGTATTTT. Translated: CASSYFAGGTKDTQYF.